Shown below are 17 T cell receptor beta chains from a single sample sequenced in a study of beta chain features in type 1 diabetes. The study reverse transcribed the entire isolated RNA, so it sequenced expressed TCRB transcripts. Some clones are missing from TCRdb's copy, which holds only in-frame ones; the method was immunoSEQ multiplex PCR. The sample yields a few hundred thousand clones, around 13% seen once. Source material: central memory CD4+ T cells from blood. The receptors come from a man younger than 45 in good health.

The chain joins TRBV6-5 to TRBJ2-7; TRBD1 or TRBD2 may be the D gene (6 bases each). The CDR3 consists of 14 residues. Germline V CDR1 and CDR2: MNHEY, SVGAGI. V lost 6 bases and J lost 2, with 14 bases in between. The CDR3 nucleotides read TGTGCCAGCAGACTAGCCCAGGGGACCTACGAGCAGTACTTC. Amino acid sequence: CASRLAQGTYEQYF.

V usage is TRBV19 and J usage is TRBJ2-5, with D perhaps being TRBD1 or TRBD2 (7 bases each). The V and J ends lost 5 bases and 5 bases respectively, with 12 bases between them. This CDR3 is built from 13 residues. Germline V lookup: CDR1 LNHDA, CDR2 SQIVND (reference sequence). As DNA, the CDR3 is TGTGCCAGTAGTTCCCAGGGGGGGGAGACCCAGTACTTC. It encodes CASSSQGGETQYF.

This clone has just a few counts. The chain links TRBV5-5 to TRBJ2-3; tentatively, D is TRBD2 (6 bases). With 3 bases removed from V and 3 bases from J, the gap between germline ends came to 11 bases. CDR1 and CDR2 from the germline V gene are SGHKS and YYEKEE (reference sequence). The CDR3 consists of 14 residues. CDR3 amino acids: CASSSGSRTDTQYF. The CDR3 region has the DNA TGTGCCAGCAGCTCCGGGAGTCGTACAGATACGCAGTATTTT.

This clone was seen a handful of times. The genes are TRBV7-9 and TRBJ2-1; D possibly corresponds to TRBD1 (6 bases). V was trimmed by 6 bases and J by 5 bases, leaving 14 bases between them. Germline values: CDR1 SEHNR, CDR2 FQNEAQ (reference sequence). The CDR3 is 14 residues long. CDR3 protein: CASRVGGRDNEQFF. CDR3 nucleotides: TGTGCCAGCAGGGTAGGGGGTCGGGACAATGAGCAGTTCTTC.

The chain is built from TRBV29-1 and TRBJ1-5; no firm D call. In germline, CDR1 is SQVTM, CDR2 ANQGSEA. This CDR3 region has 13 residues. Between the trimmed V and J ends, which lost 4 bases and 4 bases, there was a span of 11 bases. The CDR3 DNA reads TGCAGCGTTGCGGCTAATAAAAATCAGCCCCAGCATTTT. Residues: CSVAANKNQPQHF.

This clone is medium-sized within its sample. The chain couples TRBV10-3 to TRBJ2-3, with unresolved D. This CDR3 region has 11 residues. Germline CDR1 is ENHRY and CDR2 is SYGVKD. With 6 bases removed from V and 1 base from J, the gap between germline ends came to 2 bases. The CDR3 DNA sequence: TGTGCCATCAGACGCACAGATACGCAGTATTTT. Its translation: CAIRRTDTQYF.

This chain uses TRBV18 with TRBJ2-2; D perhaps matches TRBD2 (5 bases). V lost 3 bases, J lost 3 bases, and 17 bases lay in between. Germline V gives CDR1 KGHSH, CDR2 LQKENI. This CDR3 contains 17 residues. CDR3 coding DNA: TGTGCCAGCTCACCGCGGGTAGGCGCTTCGGACACCGGGGAGCTGTTTTTT. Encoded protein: CASSPRVGASDTGELFF.

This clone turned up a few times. The CDR3 here is CASSLTDRGQYEQYF. CDR3 bases: TGTGCCAGCAGCTTAACAGACAGGGGGCAGTACGAGCAGTACTTC. The chain couples TRBV7-6 to TRBJ2-7, with TRBD1 matching 10 bases. Germline values: CDR1 SGHVS, CDR2 FNYEAQ. The CDR3 consists of 15 residues. V lost 2 bases and J lost 4; bases outside the gene matches: 5.

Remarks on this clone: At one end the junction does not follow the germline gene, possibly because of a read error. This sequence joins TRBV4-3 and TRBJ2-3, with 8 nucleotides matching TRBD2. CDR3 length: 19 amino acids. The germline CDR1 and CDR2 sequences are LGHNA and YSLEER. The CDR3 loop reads CASSQELGFSGENTGTQYF. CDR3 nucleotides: TGCGCCAGCAGCCAAGAGTTGGGGTTTAGCGGGGAGAACACAGGTACGCAGTATTTT.

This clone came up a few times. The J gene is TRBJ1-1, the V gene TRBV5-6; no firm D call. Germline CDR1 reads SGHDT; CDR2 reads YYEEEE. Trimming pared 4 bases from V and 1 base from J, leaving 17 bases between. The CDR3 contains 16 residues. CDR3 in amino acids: CASSEVGRSQNTEAFF. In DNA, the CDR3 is TGTGCCAGCAGCGAAGTAGGGAGGAGTCAGAACACTGAAGCTTTCTTT.

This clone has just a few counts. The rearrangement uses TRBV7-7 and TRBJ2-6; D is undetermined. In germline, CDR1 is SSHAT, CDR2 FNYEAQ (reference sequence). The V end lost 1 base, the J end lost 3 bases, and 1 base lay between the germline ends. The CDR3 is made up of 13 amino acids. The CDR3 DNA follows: TGTGCCAGCAGCTTAGTTGGGGCCAACGTCCTGACTTTC. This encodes CASSLVGANVLTF. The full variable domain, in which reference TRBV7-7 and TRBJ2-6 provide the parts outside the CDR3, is GAGVSQSPRYKVTKRGQDVTLRCDPISSHATLYWYQQALGQGPEFLTYFNYEAQPDKSGLPSDRFSAERPEGSISTLTIQRTEQRDSAMYRCASSLVGANVLTFGAGSRLTVL.

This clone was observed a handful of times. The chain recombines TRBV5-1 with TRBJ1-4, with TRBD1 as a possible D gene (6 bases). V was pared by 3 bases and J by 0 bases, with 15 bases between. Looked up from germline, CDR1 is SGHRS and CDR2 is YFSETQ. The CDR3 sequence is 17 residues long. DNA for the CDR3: TGCGCCAGCAGCTCCGGATTAGGACAGTCAACTAATGAAAAACTGTTTTTT. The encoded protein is CASSSGLGQSTNEKLFF.

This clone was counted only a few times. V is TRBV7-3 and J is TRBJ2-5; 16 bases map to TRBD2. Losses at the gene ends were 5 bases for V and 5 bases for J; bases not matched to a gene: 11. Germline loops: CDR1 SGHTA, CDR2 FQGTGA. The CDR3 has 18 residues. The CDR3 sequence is CASSVRGTSGRAGETQYF. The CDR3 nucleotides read TGTGCCAGCAGCGTCCGGGGGACTAGCGGGAGGGCCGGTGAGACCCAGTACTTC.

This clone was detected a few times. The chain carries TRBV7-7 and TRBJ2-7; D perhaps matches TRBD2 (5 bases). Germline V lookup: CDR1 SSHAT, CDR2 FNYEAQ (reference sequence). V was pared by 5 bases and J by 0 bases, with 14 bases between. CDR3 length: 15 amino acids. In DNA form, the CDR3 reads TGTGCCAGCAGCCGAAGTAGCGACGGCTCCTACGAGCAGTACTTC. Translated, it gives CASSRSSDGSYEQYF.

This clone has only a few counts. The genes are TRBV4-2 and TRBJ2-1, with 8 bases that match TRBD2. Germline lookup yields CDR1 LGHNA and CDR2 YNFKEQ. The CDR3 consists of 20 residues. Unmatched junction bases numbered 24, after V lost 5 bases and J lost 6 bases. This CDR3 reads CASSGDKTKMSGSSINEQFF. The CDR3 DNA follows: TGTGCCAGCAGCGGGGATAAGACTAAGATGAGCGGGAGTTCGATCAATGAGCAGTTCTTC.

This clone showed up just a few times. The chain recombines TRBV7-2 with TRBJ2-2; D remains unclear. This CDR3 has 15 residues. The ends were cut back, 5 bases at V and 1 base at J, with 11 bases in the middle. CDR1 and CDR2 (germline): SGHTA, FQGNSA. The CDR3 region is CASSQATQNTGELFF. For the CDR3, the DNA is TGTGCCAGCAGCCAAGCCACACAGAACACCGGGGAGCTGTTTTTT. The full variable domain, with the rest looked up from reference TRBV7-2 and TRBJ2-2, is GAGVSQSPSNKVTEKGKDVELRCDPISGHTALYWYRQSLGQGLEFLIYFQGNSAPDKSGLPSDRFSAERTGGSVSTLTIQRTQQEDSAVYLCASSQATQNTGELFFGEGSRLTVL.

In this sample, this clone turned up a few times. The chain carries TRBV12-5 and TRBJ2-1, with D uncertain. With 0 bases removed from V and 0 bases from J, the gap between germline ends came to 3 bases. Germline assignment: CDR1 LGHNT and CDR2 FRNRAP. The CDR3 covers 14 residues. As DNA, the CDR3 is TGTGCTAGTGGTTTGGTAAGCTCCTACAATGAGCAGTTCTTC. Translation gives CASGLVSSYNEQFF.